This TCR beta chain emerged from a study of PD-L1 blockade in urothelial cancer. About the research overall: Patients' prior chemotherapy regimens numbered 0 to 3.

The CDR3 spans 15 residues. V was pared by 7 bases and J by 6 bases, with 12 bases of the junction left unmatched. The germline gives CDR1 LNHDA, CDR2 SQIVND (reference sequence). This sample's time point: pretreatment peripheral blood. Peripheral blood mononuclear cells were collected from every patient before and during treatment, yielding between 1 and 8 samples per patient. Measured with immunoSEQ multiplex PCR; TCRdb has only the in-frame clones, and not every one. The table lists approximately 55,000 clones, about 86% of them singletons. The specimen comprised PBMCs, sampled around atezolizumab (anti-PD-L1) treatment. This receptor was obtained from a man between 60 and 75 years old with urothelial cancer. The chain links TRBV19 to TRBJ2-5; 9 nucleotides agree with TRBD1. In DNA, the CDR3 is TGTGCCAGTACCCCCAGGGGGGGACAGGGACAGACCCAGTACTTC. This gives the protein CASTPRGGQGQTQYF.